This T cell receptor (beta chain) comes out of a study of cytomegalovirus exposure and HLA in healthy donors. Across the whole study: Around 80 million unique TCR sequences came from HLA-typed donors in an early release.

With respect to this clone: Antigen specificity is unknown.

Amplification used 60 Vbeta primers and 13 Jbeta primers. Some clones are missing from TCRdb's copy, which holds only in-frame ones; the method was immunoSEQ multiplex PCR. Found here are some 74,000 clones, 80% of them singletons; the top ten hold about 1.1%. The CDR3 sequence is 15 residues long. The germline CDR1 and CDR2 sequences are LGHNA and YSLEER. V was shortened by 1 base and J by 3 bases, with 13 bases between the two germline ends. Study results and limitations: According to an earlier analysis, most TCR beta V segments yielded productive rearrangements about 87% or about 30% of the time. Donors belonging to an Asian-associated ancestry cluster reportedly showed fewer N-insertions in productive TCRs than the approximately 680-donor mean, according to what a later analysis found.

Input material: PBMCs. This clonotype was obtained from a male donor in good health and CMV-seronegative. The chain links TRBV4-3 to TRBJ2-7, with D perhaps TRBD1 (8 bases). CDR3: CASSQGTGRVYEQYF. The CDR3 coding sequence is TGCGCCAGCAGCCAAGGGACAGGGAGGGTCTACGAGCAGTACTTC.